A few counts support the clone carrying this TCR beta chain. Antigen unknown. Data came from immunoSEQ multiplex PCR; TCRdb stores just in-frame clones and leaves some out. The sample includes 75,000 to 95,000 clones, approximately 91% of them seen just once. Germline-derived CDR1 and CDR2 are MDHEN and SYDVKM. This CDR3 region has 13 residues. Trimming pared 7 bases from V and 2 bases from J, leaving 11 bases between. This sample stems from a study of T cell responses to AZD1222 COVID-19 vaccine. Study observations and caveats: Mostly white British, mostly female donors; authors suggested clonal diversity may be underestimated.

The chain carries TRBV28 and TRBJ1-1; unclear D gene. The sample here was peripheral blood, taken on day 0 of AZD1222 vaccination. The sequence came from an adult in good health. Written as DNA, the CDR3 is TGTGCCAGCAAGAGCGGCCGTAACACTGAAGCTTTCTTT. It translates to CASKSGRNTEAFF.